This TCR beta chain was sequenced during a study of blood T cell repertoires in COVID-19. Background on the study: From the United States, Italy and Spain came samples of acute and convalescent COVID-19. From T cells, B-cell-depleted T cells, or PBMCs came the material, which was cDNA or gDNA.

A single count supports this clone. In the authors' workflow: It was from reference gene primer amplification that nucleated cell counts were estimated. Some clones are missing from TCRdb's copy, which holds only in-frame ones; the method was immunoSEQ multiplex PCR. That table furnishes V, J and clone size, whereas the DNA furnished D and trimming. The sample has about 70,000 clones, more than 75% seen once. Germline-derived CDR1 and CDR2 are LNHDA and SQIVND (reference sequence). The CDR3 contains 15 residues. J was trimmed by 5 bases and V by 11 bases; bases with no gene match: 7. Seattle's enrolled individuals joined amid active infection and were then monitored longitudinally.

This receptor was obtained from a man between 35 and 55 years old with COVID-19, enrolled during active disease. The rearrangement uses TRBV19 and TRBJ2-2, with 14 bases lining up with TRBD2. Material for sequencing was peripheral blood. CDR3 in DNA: TGTGCCGGAAGGGGGACTAGCGGGGGAACCGGGGAGCTGTTTTTT. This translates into CAGRGTSGGTGELFF.